This TCR beta chain is drawn from a study of blood T cell repertoires in COVID-19. Study-wide context: In each case, the material was cDNA or gDNA derived from T cells, B-cell-depleted T cells, or PBMCs.

Under the authors' procedure: It was from reference gene primer amplification that nucleated cell counts were estimated. Measured with immunoSEQ multiplex PCR; TCRdb has only the in-frame clones, and not every one. V and J calls and clone size come straight from that table; D and trimming were deduced from the DNA. The sample lists some 260,000 clones; 80% to 90% were seen once. V lost 4 bases to trimming and J lost 2 bases, with 4 bases between them. Germline CDR1 reads MRHNA; CDR2 reads SNTAGT. The CDR3 has 12 residues. Enrolled through a virtual design, the participants were between about 18 and 100 years of age and came from under 25 US areas. In assigning cohorts, the study relied on participant-reported clinical history.

The sequence was obtained from a man aged 25 to 40 with acute COVID-19. Sequenced material: PBMCs or T cells enriched from blood (not recorded which). The V call is TRBV6-4, the J call TRBJ2-3; D gene uncertain. For the CDR3, the DNA is TGTGCCAGCAGTGGACTCACAGATACGCAGTATTTT. Its translation is CASSGLTDTQYF.